This TCR beta chain was recorded in a study of blood T cell repertoires in COVID-19. About the study: Acute and convalescent COVID-19 specimens originated in the United States, Italy and Spain. Sources were T cells, B-cell-depleted T cells, or PBMCs; the material itself was cDNA or gDNA.

Per the original methods: Amplified reference gene primers provided the basis for estimating nucleated cell counts. The data were produced by immunoSEQ multiplex PCR, yet TCRdb's version contains in-frame clones alone and is incomplete. D and trimming come from the DNA, and the V and J calls and clone size come from that table. In the table there are about 140,000 clones, approximately 84% of which are singletons. This CDR3 has 16 residues. V lost 1 base, J lost 7 bases, and 14 bases lay in between. The germline CDR1 and CDR2 sequences are SGHVS and FQNEAQ. The V call is TRBV7-8, the J call TRBJ1-6; D unresolved. Sequenced: peripheral blood. The TCR sequence derives from a woman older than 75 in a cohort sampled during active or convalescent COVID-19. The CDR3 DNA sequence: TGTGCCAGCAGCTTAGTGGGCGGGGTTCCCAATTCACCCCTCCACTTT. Protein sequence: CASSLVGGVPNSPLHF.